In its sample, the clone carrying this TCR beta chain was seen many times. With a duration under 2 months, the hyperthyroidism was newly diagnosed in patients aged 18 to 65. This sample was included in a study of T cells in Graves' hyperthyroidism and ophthalmopathy. The CDR3 is 15 residues long. Germline CDR1 reads SNHLY; CDR2 reads FYNNEI. Trimming pared 10 bases from V and 0 bases from J, leaving 19 bases between. There were TCR beta CDR3 regions amplified from RNA transcripts. The HTBI primer set was used in a first-round RT-PCR of the TCR CDR3. TCRdb recomputed calls from the multiplex PCR reads with MiXCR, one row per CDR3 protein. Found here are roughly 93,000 distinct CDR3 sequences, 51% of them singletons; the top ten hold roughly 26%.

What was sequenced was blood. The source of this sequence is a woman aged 40 to 55 with Graves' hyperthyroidism. V usage is TRBV2 and J usage is TRBJ2-7; D not certain. DNA of the CDR3: TGTGCCACCCTGTTTTCCCGCTCGAGCTCCTACGAGCAGTACTTC. Its translation: CATLFSRSSSYEQYF.